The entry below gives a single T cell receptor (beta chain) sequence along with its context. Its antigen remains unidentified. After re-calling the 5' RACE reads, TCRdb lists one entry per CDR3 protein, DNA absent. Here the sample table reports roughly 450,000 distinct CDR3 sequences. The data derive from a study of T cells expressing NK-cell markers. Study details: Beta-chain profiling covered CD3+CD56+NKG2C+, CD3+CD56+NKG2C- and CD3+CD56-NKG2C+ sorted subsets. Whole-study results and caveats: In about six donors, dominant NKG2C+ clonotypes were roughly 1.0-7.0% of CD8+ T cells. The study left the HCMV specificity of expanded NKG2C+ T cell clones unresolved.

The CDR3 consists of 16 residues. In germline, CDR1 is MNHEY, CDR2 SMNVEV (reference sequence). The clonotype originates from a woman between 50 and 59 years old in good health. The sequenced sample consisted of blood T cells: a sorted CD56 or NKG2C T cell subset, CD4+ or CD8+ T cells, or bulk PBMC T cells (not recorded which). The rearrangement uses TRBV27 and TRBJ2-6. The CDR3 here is CASSFMAASGANVLTF.